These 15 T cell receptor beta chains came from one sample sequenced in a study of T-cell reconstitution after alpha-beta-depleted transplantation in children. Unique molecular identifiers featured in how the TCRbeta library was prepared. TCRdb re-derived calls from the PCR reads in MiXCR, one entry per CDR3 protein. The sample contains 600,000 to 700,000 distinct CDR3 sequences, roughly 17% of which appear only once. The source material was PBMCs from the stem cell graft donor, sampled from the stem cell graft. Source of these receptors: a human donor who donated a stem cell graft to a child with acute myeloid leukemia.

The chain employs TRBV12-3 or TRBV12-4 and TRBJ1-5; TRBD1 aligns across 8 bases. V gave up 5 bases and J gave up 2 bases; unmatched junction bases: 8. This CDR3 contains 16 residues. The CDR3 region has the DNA TGTGCCAGCAGTACTCGACAGGGGTTGGGCAATCAGCCCCAGCATTTT. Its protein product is CASSTRQGLGNQPQHF.

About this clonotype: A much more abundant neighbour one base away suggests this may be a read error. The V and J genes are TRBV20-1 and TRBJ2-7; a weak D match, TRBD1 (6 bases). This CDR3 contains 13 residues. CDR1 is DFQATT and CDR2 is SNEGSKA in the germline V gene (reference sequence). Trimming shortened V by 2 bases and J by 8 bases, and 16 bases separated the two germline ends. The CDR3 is CSARLGAGTKQYV. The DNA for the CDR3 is TGCAGTGCTAGATTGGGGGCAGGGACCAAGCAGTACGTC.

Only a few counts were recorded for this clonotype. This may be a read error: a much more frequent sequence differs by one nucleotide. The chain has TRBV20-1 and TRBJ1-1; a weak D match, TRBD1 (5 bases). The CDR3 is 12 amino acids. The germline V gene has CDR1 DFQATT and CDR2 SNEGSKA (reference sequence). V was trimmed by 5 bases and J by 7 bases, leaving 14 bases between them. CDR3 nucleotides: TGCAGTGCTGGGGACGGGTTCATTGAAGCTTTCTTT. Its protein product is CSAGDGFIEAFF.

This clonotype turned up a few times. In DNA, the CDR3 is TGTGCCAGCAGCCCCGCGACAGGGATCGATCAGCCCCAGCATTTT. This codes for CASSPATGIDQPQHF. The chain joins TRBV5-5 to TRBJ1-5, with 7 bases matching TRBD1. CDR1 is SGHKS and CDR2 is YYEKEE in the germline V gene (reference sequence). This CDR3 contains 15 residues. Trimming at V came to 4 bases and at J to 5 bases, leaving 9 bases not matched to a gene.

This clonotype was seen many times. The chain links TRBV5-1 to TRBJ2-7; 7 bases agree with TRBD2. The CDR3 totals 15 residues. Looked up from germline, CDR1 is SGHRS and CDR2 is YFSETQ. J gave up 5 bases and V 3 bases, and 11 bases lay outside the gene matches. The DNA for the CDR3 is TGCGCCAGCAGCTGGGCCGGGACTATAGTTGACGAGCAGTACGTC. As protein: CASSWAGTIVDEQYV.

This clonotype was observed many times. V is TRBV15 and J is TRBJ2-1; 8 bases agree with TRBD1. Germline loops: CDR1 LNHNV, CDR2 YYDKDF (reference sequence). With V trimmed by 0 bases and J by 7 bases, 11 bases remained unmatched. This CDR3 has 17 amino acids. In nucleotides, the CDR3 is TGTGCCACCAGCAGAGAGGGGGCCGGGACAGGACTAAATGAGCAGTTCTTC. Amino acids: CATSREGAGTGLNEQFF.

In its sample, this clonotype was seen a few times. The CDR3 region is CSFRQVQDTQYF. The CDR3 region has the DNA TGCAGTTTTAGACAGGTTCAGGATACGCAGTATTTT. The chain combines TRBV20-1 with TRBJ2-3, with TRBD1 as a possible D gene (6 bases). In germline, CDR1 is DFQATT, CDR2 SNEGSKA (reference sequence). Trimming removed 8 bases at V and 6 bases at J, with 15 bases between. This CDR3 spans 12 amino acids.

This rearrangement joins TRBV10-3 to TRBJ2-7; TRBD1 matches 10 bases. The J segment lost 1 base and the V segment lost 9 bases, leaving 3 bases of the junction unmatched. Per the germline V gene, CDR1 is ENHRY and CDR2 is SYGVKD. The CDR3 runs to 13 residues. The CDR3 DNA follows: TGTGCCATAGGACAGGGGGAGTCCTACGAGCAGTACGTC. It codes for CAIGQGESYEQYV.

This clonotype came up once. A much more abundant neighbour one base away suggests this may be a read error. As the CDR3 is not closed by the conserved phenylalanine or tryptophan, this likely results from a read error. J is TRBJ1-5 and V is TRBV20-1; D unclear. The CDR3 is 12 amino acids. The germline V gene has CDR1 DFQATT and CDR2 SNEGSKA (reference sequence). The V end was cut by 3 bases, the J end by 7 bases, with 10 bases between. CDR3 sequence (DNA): TGCAGTGCTAGTCTGGGAGCCCAGCCCCAGCATCTT. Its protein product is CSASLGAQPQHL.

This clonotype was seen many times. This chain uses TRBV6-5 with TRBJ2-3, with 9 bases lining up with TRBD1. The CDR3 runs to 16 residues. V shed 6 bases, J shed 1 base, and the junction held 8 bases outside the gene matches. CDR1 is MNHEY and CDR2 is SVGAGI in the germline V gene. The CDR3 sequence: CASSGGTGWGTDTQYF. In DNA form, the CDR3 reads TGTGCCAGCAGCGGAGGGACAGGGTGGGGCACAGATACGCAGTATTTT.

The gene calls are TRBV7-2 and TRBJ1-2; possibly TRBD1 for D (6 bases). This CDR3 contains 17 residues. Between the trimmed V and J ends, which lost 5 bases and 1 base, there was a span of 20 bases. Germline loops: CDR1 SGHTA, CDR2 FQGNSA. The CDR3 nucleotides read TGTGCCAGCAGCACGCACGGGGGGCCGGACCTTAACTATGGCTACACCTTC. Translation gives CASSTHGGPDLNYGYTF.

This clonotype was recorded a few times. The CDR3: CASSLTGGLSTTEAFF. The CDR3 region has the DNA TGCGCCAGCAGCTTAACAGGGGGCTTATCGACCACTGAAGCTTTCTTT. The J gene is TRBJ1-1, the V gene TRBV5-1; 9 bases are a match to TRBD1. Trimming cost V 2 bases and J 4 bases; bases outside gene matches: 9. This CDR3 spans 16 amino acids. Germline CDR1 and CDR2: SGHRS and YFSETQ.

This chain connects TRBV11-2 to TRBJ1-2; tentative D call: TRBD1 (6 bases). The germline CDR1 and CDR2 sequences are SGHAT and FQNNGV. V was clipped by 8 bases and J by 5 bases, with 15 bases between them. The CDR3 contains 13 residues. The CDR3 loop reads CASRQANGYGYTF. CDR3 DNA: TGTGCCAGCCGACAGGCCAACGGTTATGGCTACACCTTC.

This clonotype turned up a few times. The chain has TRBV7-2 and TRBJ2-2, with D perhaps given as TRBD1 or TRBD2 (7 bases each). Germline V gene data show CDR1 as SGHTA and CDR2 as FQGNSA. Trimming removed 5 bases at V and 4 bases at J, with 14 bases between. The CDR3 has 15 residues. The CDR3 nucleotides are TGTGCCAGCAGCCCAGGGGGGGCCTCCACCGGGGAGCTGTTTTTT. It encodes CASSPGGASTGELFF.

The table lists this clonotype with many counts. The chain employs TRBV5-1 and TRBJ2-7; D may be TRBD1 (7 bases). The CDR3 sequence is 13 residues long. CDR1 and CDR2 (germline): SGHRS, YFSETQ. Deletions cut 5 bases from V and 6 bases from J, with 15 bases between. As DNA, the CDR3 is TGCGCCAGCAGTGACAGACAGGGAGGCGAGCAGTACGTC. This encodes CASSDRQGGEQYV.